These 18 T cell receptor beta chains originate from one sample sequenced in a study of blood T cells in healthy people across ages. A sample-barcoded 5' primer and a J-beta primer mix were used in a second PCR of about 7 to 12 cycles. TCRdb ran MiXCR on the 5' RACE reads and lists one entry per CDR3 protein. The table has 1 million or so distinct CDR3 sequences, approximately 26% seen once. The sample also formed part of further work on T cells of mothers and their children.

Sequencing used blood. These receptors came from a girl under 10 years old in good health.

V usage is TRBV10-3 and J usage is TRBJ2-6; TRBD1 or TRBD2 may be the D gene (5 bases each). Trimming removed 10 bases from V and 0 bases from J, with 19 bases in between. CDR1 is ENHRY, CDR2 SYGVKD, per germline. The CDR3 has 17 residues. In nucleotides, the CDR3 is TGTGCCACCAGACCCGGGACCACTAACTCTGGGGCCAACGTCCTGACTTTC. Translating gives CATRPGTTNSGANVLTF.

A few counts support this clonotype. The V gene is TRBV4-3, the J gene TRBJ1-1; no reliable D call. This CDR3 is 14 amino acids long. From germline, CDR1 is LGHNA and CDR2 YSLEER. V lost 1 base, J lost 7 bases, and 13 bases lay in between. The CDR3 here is CASSQGGESHEAFF. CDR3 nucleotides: TGCGCCAGCAGCCAAGGTGGGGAGTCACATGAAGCTTTCTTT.

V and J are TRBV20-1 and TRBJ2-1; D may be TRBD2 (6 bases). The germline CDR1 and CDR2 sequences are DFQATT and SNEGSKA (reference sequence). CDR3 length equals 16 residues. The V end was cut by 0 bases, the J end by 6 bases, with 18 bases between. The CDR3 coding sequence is TGCAGTGCTAGAGATCAAAACGGGAGCTTGGTCAATGAGCAGTTCTTC. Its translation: CSARDQNGSLVNEQFF.

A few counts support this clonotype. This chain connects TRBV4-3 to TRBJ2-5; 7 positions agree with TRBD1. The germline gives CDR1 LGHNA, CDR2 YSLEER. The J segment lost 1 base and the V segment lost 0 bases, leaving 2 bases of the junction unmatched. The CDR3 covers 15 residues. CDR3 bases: TGCGCCAGCAGCCAAGAAGGGGACAGCCAAGAGACCCAGTACTTC. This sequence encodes CASSQEGDSQETQYF.

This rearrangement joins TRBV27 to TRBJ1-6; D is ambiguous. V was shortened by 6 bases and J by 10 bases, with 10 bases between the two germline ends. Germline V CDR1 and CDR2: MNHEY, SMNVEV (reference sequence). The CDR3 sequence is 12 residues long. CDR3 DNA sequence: TGTGCCAGCAGGGACGGGTGGTCACCCCTCCACTTT. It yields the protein CASRDGWSPLHF.

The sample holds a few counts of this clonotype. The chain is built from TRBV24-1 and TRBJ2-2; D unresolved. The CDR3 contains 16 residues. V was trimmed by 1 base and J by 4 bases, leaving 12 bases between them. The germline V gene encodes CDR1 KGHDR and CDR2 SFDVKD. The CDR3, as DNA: TGTGCCACCAGTGATTTAGCCCCGCGAAGCACCGGGGAGCTGTTTTTT. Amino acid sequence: CATSDLAPRSTGELFF.

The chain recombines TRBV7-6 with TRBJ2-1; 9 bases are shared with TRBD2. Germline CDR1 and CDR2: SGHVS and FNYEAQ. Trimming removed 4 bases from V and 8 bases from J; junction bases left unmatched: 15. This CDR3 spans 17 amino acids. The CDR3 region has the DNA TGTGCCAGCAGCTCCGACTCAGGACTAGCGAACACCCATGAGCAGTTCTTC. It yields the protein CASSSDSGLANTHEQFF.

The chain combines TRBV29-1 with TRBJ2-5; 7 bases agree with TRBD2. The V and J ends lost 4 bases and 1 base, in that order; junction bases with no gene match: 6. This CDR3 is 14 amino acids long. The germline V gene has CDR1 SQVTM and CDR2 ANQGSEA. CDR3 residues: CSVVGRLAQETQYF. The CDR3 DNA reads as TGCAGCGTTGTGGGGAGACTAGCCCAAGAGACCCAGTACTTC.

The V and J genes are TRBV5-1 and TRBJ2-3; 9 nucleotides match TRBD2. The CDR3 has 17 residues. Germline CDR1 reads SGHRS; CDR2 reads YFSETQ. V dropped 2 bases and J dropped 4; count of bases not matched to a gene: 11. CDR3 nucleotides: TGCGCCAGCAGCTTTGGTCCTAGCGGGAAGAAGGCAGATACGCAGTATTTT. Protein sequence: CASSFGPSGKKADTQYF.

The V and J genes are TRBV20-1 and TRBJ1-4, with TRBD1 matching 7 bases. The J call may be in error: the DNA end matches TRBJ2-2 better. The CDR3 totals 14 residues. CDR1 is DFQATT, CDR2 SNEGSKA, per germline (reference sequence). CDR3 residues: CSARDQGGHGELFF. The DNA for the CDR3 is TGCAGTGCTAGAGATCAAGGGGGCCATGGGGAGCTGTTTTTT.

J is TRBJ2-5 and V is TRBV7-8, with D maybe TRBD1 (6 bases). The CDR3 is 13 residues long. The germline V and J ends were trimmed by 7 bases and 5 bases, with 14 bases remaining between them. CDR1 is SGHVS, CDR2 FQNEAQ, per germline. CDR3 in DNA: TGTGCCAGCACCAAACAGGGAAGGGAGACCCAGTACTTC. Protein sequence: CASTKQGRETQYF.

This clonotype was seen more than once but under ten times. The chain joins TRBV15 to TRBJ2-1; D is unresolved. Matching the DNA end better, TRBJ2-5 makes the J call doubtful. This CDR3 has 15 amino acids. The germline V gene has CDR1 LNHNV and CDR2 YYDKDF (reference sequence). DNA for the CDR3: TGTGCCACCAGCAGAGTGGTGGGGTCCTTGGCGGCCCAGTACTTC. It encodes CATSRVVGSLAAQYF.

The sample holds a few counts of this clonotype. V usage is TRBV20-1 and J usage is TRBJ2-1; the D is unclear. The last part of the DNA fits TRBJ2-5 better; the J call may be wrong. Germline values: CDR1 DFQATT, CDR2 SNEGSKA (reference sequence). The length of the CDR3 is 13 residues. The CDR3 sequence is CSAEDRRQETQYF. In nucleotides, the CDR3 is TGCAGTGCAGAGGATCGCCGCCAAGAGACCCAGTACTTC.

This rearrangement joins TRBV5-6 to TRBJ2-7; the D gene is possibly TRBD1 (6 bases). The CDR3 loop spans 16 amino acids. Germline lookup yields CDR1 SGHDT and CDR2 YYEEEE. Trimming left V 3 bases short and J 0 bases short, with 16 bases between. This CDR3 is CASSSWPRDTSYEQYF. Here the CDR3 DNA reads TGTGCCAGCAGCTCGTGGCCCAGGGACACCTCCTACGAGCAGTACTTC.

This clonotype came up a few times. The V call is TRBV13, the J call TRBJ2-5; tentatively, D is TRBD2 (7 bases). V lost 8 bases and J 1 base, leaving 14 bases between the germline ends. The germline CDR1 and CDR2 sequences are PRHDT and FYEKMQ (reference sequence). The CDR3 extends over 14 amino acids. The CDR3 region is CASHAGGPQETQYF. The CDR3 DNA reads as TGTGCCAGCCACGCCGGGGGGCCCCAAGAGACCCAGTACTTC.

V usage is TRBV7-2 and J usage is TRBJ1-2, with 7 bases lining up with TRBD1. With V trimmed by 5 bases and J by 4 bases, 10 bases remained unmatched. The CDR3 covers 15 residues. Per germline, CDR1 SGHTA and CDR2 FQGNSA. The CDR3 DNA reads TGTGCCAGCAGCCCAGGGGGGGCCTACCCCTATGGCTACACCTTC. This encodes CASSPGGAYPYGYTF.

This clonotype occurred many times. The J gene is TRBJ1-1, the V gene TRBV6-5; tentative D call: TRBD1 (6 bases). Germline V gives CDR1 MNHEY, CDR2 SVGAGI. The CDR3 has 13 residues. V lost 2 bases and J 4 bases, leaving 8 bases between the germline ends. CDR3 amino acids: CASSYQGSTEAFF. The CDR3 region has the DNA TGTGCCAGCAGTTACCAGGGGTCCACTGAAGCTTTCTTT.

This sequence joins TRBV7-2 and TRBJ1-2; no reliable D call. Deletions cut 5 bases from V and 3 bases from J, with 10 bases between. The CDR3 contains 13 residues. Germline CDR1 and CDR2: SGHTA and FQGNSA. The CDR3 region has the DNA TGTGCCAGCAGCAAACGTCCGGACTATGGCTACACCTTC. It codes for CASSKRPDYGYTF.